A selection of T cell receptor beta chains follows, all from one sample in a study of cytomegalovirus exposure and HLA in healthy donors. Clones were sequenced by immunoSEQ multiplex PCR, and TCRdb holds only the in-frame ones, with some missing. Of about 240,000 clones listed, more than 75% are singletons. The specimen sequenced was PBMCs. Source of these receptors: a man aged 18 to 29 in good health and CMV-seronegative. CDR3s leave out the opening cysteine and the closing phenylalanine or tryptophan. Part of the rows lack a size; the others show once, few, many or a class for expanded clones.

11,NA,TRBV4-1,ASSQEAGQPQH
13,NA,TRBV5-1,ASRTSGGRRETQY
11,NA,TRBV6-1,ASSPTGRQPQH
10,NA,TRBV11-2,ASSHSTGELF
13,NA,TRBV5-1,ASSYRDREVQPQH
10,NA,TRBV7-9,ASSFQSHEQF
12,NA,TRBV27,ASSPAGYNSPLH
12,NA,TRBV9,ASSVATPADTQY
16,NA,TRBV27,ASSPNLLGGPLTYEQY
10,NA,TRBV7-2,ASSYFAGELF
12,NA,TRBV4-1,ASSQGPAGYEQY
9,NA,TRBV6-5,ASSEQGTQH
13,NA,TRBV15,ATSRVQEGDSPLH
14,NA,TRBV5-6,ASSLMGRSSNQPQH
11,NA,TRBV5-6,ASSFGRLQVSF
13,NA,TRBV5-6,ASSFWDSYHYEQY
14,once,TRBV2,ASSENDGRVHSPLH
13,NA,TRBV15,ATSSRDSGANVLT
12,NA,TRBV6-4,ASSQLAGSREQF
9,NA,TRBV10-2,ASQGNTEAF
12,NA,TRBV2,ASREVGAGEKLF
11,NA,TRBV28,ASSWRGGRTLH
15,NA,TRBV9,ASSRTPTGITTDTQY
11,NA,TRBV10-2,ASSARGEGGYT
18,NA,TRBV4-3,ASSHIQGPAKKKNTGELF
13,NA,TRBV14,ASSHNRAYNSPLH
11,NA,TRBV7-2,ASSPRQQETQY
12,NA,TRBV6-6,ASSERGGYQPQH
15,few,TRBV4-1,ASSQDVRDRGTQPQH
13,NA,TRBV27,ASSPGTRGRSEQF
15,NA,TRBV7-9,ASSLAPGWGGKSEQF
10,NA,TRBV28,ASSLGGQPQH
14,NA,TRBV28,ASSPLDSWGVGELF
13,NA,TRBV7-2,ASSLLAGLTDTQY
11,NA,TRBV7-7,ASSLPGGGELF
13,NA,TRBV4-3,ASSQVLLSGNTIY
13,NA,TRBV5-6,ASRGGRTEFYEQY
12,NA,TRBV28,ASSPPDSFYEQY
12,NA,TRBV19,ATTEAGSSYEQY
12,NA,TRBV7-9,ASSSDPRDNEQF
12,few,TRBV28,ASSLGAANLPQY
16,NA,TRBV5-6,ASSRTSGRSWDLYEQY
14,NA,TRBV4-1,ASSQEGLASTDTQY
12,NA,TRBV2,ASRFYSRGGELF
13,NA,TRBV4-1,ASSQHRTTNEKLF
12,few,TRBV9,ASSVGVPTGELF
14,NA,TRBV18,ASSPARGDGANVLT
14,NA,TRBV28,ASSPGTGGPSYEQY
16,NA,TRBV7-2,ASSLFTGPPDSNQPQH